These 14 T cell receptor beta chains originate from one sample sequenced in a study of human T cells and chemical hapten exposure. Time point here: pre-sensitization, week 0. Treatment denoted: therapeutic diphenylcyclopropenone sensitization with weekly scalp DPC. MiXCR was run by TCRdb on the RACE reads, yielding one entry per CDR3 protein. This table has some 110,000 distinct CDR3 sequences, approximately 12% appearing once. Sequenced here: whole blood, sampled in connection with sensitization to the hapten diphenylcyclopropenone (DPC). Every receptor here comes from a woman between 50 and 59 years old with alopecia areata. Some clones in this sample may be carry-over from other donors' samples.

This clonotype showed up many times. The V and J genes are TRBV6-4 and TRBJ2-3; D unresolved. The CDR3 covers 13 residues. The germline gives CDR1 MRHNA, CDR2 SNTAGT. V shed 3 bases and J shed 0 bases, with 4 bases lying between them. CDR3 protein: CASSERSTDTQYF. For the CDR3, the DNA is TGTGCCAGCAGTGAAAGAAGCACAGATACGCAGTATTTT.

Many counts were recorded for this clonotype. The chain carries TRBV5-8 and TRBJ1-5; no clear D gene. V was cut by 2 bases and J by 0 bases, with 15 bases left in between. Germline values: CDR1 SGHTS, CDR2 YDEGEE. The length of the CDR3 is 17 residues. CDR3 amino acids: CASSLKTIIVSNQPQHF. The CDR3 DNA reads TGTGCCAGCAGCTTAAAAACAATTATCGTTAGCAATCAGCCCCAGCATTTT. Using reference TRBV5-8 and TRBJ1-5 for the parts outside the CDR3, the full variable domain is EAGVTQSPTHLIKTRGQQATLRCSPISGHTSVYWYQQALGLGLQFLLWYDEGEERNRGNFPPRFSGRQFPNYSSELNVNALELEDSALYLCASSLKTIIVSNQPQHFGDGTRLSIL.

The chain combines TRBV24-1 with TRBJ2-5, with 10 positions matching TRBD1. Losses at the gene ends were 3 bases for V and 4 bases for J; bases not matched to a gene: 4. CDR1 is KGHDR and CDR2 is SFDVKD in the germline V gene. This CDR3 region has 15 residues. For the CDR3, the DNA is TGTGCCACCAGTGATGGACAGGGGGATGGAGAGACCCAGTACTTC. Amino acid sequence: CATSDGQGDGETQYF.

This clonotype was seen at least ten times. The gene calls are TRBV24-1 and TRBJ2-1; D is possibly TRBD1 or TRBD2 (7 bases each). Germline V gene lookup returns CDR1 KGHDR and CDR2 SFDVKD. The V end was cut by 5 bases, the J end by 2 bases, with 18 bases between. This CDR3 has 17 amino acids. CDR3 coding DNA: TGTGCCACCAGTGCCGGGGAGGGGGCCATGGCCTACAATGAGCAGTTCTTC. This translates into CATSAGEGAMAYNEQFF.

This clonotype was recorded at least ten times. The V gene is TRBV12-3 or TRBV12-4, the J gene TRBJ2-7; D is undetermined. V was shortened by 3 bases and J by 4 bases, with 7 bases between the two germline ends. The CDR3 totals 12 residues. The CDR3 loop is CASSFGPYEQYF. The CDR3 coding sequence is TGTGCCAGCAGTTTTGGACCGTACGAGCAGTACTTC.

This clonotype was detected a few times. The chain is built from TRBV7-6 and TRBJ2-3; no clear D. This CDR3 has 15 amino acids. V was trimmed by 4 bases and J by 1 base, leaving 12 bases between them. CDR1 and CDR2 (germline): SGHVS, FNYEAQ. Here the CDR3 DNA reads TGTGCCAGCAGCTCTGAGATTCACCGCACAGATACGCAGTATTTT. Amino acid sequence: CASSSEIHRTDTQYF.

The V and J genes are TRBV11-2 and TRBJ2-3, with TRBD2 matching over 8 bases. Unmatched junction bases numbered 6, after V lost 5 bases and J lost 2 bases. In germline, CDR1 is SGHAT, CDR2 FQNNGV. The CDR3 is 15 amino acids. The CDR3 nucleotides are TGTGCCAGCAGCACCGTAGCGGGATCCACAGATACGCAGTATTTT. Its translation is CASSTVAGSTDTQYF. The complete variable domain, with remaining parts taken from reference TRBV11-2 and TRBJ2-3, reads EAGVAQSPRYKIIEKRQSVAFWCNPISGHATLYWYQQILGQGPKLLIQFQNNGVVDDSQLPKDRFSAERLKGVDSTLKIQPAKLEDSAVYLCASSTVAGSTDTQYFGPGTRLTVL.

The sample holds many counts of this clonotype. The chain has TRBV5-1 and TRBJ1-1; D may be TRBD1 (5 bases). The CDR3 is 13 residues long. From germline, CDR1 is SGHRS and CDR2 YFSETQ. The ends were cut back, 9 bases at V and 2 bases at J, with 14 bases in the middle. The CDR3 nucleotides are TGCGCCACCTCCTGGACAAAAAACACTGAAGCTTTCTTT. Amino acid sequence: CATSWTKNTEAFF.

This chain connects TRBV6-2 or TRBV6-3 to TRBJ2-7, with 12 bases aligning to TRBD1. CDR1 is MNHEY, CDR2 SVGEGT, per germline. The CDR3 extends over 16 amino acids. V shed 0 bases, J shed 8 bases, and the junction held 8 bases outside the gene matches. The CDR3 is CASSYSSGTGGLKQYF. In DNA form, the CDR3 reads TGTGCCAGCAGTTACTCGTCCGGGACAGGGGGCCTGAAGCAGTACTTC.

V and J are TRBV20-1 and TRBJ2-7; a weak D match, TRBD2 (7 bases). Per the germline V gene, CDR1 is DFQATT and CDR2 is SNEGSKA (reference sequence). V was shortened by 6 bases and J by 0 bases, with 18 bases between the two germline ends. This CDR3 comprises 15 residues. Here the CDR3 reads CSAGYRGGFSYEQYF. CDR3 nucleotide sequence: TGCAGTGCCGGGTATAGGGGGGGCTTCTCCTACGAGCAGTACTTC.

The chain joins TRBV2 to TRBJ2-1; the D call may be TRBD1 or TRBD2 (5 bases each). Germline CDR1 SNHLY, CDR2 FYNNEI. The V gene lost 7 bases and the J gene lost 4 bases, with 20 bases spanning the gap. The CDR3 consists of 16 residues. As DNA, the CDR3 is TGTGCCAGCACCGAAGGGGCTAGCACCCGGTACAATGAGCAGTTCTTC. Protein: CASTEGASTRYNEQFF.

This clonotype was observed a handful of times. This CDR3 reads CASHASPNEKLFF. In DNA form, the CDR3 reads TGTGCCAGCCATGCCAGCCCGAATGAAAAACTGTTTTTT. V is TRBV18 and J is TRBJ1-4; D unresolved. Trimming shortened V by 8 bases and J by 5 bases, and 12 bases separated the two germline ends. The CDR3 runs to 13 residues. Germline V lookup: CDR1 KGHSH, CDR2 LQKENI. Full variable domain (outside the CDR3, taken from reference TRBV18 and TRBJ1-4): NAGVMQNPRHLVRRRGQEARLRCSPMKGHSHVYWYRQLPEEGLKFMVYLQKENIIDESGMPKERFSAEFPKEGPSILRIQQVVRGDSAAYFCASHASPNEKLFFGSGTQLSVL.

Comment on this clonotype: This sequence may be a read error, since a much larger clone differs from it by one base. The V call is TRBV20-1, the J call TRBJ1-3; D gene unclear. The CDR3 extends over 14 amino acids. Germline-derived CDR1 and CDR2 are DFQATT and SNEGSKA (reference sequence). In nucleotides, the CDR3 is TGCAGTGCTAGAGTCGGCAGCTCTGGAAACGCCATATATTTT. Its translation is CSARVGSSGNAIYF.

The DNA of the CDR3 is TGTGCCAGCAGCTTTTCCACCGAGCAGTACTTC. It codes for CASSFSTEQYF. The chain links TRBV7-9 to TRBJ2-7, with unresolved D. This CDR3 is built from 11 residues. CDR1 and CDR2 (germline): SEHNR, FQNEAQ (reference sequence). The V gene lost 3 bases and the J gene lost 6 bases, with 6 bases spanning the gap.